This TCR beta chain was sequenced during a study of blood T cells in healthy people across ages. In the study overall: Template switching recovered approximately one barcoded beta molecule for every two T cells. Study observations and caveats: There were more naive CD4+ cells and higher diversity in long-lived donors than in aged donors. Leaving the PBMCs unsorted stopped any conclusive comparison of naive versus antigen-experienced cells. Unknown CMV status may confound age-related changes in expanded clones.

In regard to this clonotype: No antigen is known for it. The junction departs from the called germline gene at one end, perhaps through a read error.

Combining a sample-barcoded 5' primer with a J-beta primer mix, a second PCR ran for roughly 7 to 11 cycles. TCRdb called the 5' RACE reads again in MiXCR, with one record for every CDR3 protein. Of about 730,000 distinct CDR3 sequences in the sample, about 42% were seen once. Germline assignment: CDR1 SGDLS and CDR2 YYNGEE. The CDR3 runs 16 residues. Sequenced material: blood. This chain joins TRBV9 and TRBJ2-3, with TRBD2 matching over 7 bases. The clonotype originates from a woman aged 55-75 years in good health. This CDR3 reads CAGSVDDGRRADTQYF. DNA for the CDR3: TGTGCCGGCAGCGTAGACGACGGGAGGAGGGCAGATACGCAGTATTTT.